The rows below give T cell receptor beta chains drawn from one sample of a study of blood T cell repertoires in COVID-19. The repertoire was sequenced with immunoSEQ multiplex PCR; TCRdb's copy has only in-frame clones and lacks some. Here the sample spans 150,000 or so clones, more than 75% being singletons. The sample comprised peripheral blood. The receptor source for this set is a woman aged 45-65 years with COVID-19, enrolled during active disease. Each CDR3 is given with its conserved first and last residue. Fields, in order: V gene, D gene, CDR3 length, clone size, J gene, CDR3 protein, CDR3 DNA. The D gene is left open where the match is weak. Size values are once, few and many counts, or a class for expanded clones, and some rows have none.

>TRBV10-3|TRBD2|13|.|TRBJ2-1
CAISSGGVGEQFF
TGTGCCATCAGTAGCGGGGGGGTAGGTGAGCAGTTCTTC
>TRBV18|.|15|.|TRBJ2-5
CASSPETGTQETQYF
TGTGCCAGCTCACCAGAGACCGGGACTCAAGAGACCCAGTACTTC
>TRBV5-1|.|14|.|TRBJ1-1
CASSTSPDSREAFF
TGCGCCAGCAGCACCTCCCCGGACAGCCGTGAAGCTTTCTTT
>TRBV11-2|TRBD1|15|.|TRBJ2-5
CASSLFTQGDGTQYF
TGTGCCAGCAGCTTATTCACACAGGGGGACGGGACCCAGTACTTC
>TRBV27|TRBD2|16|.|TRBJ2-1
CASSSPLTSGGNEQFF
TGTGCCAGCAGTTCCCCCCTGACTAGCGGGGGGAATGAGCAGTTCTTC
>TRBV7-2|.|17|.|TRBJ2-5
CASSSPLRVGVQETQYF
TGTGCCAGCAGCTCACCGCTCAGGGTGGGCGTACAAGAGACCCAGTACTTC
>TRBV3-1/TRBV3-2|.|15|.|TRBJ1-5
CASSQGGASNQPQHF
TGTGCCAGCAGCCAGGGGGGGGCCAGCAATCAGCCCCAGCATTTT
>TRBV5-5|TRBD1|13|few|TRBJ2-7
CASSPRDRGEQYF
TGTGCCAGCAGCCCCCGGGACAGAGGGGAGCAGTACTTC
>TRBV10-3|TRBD2|18|.|TRBJ2-3
CAISEPRGPSGGSDTQYF
TGTGCCATCAGTGAGCCCCGGGGGCCTAGCGGGGGTTCAGATACGCAGTATTTT
>TRBV4-1|TRBD2|13|.|TRBJ2-1
CASSQREGNEQFF
TGCGCCAGCAGCCAAAGGGAGGGCAATGAGCAGTTCTTC
>TRBV5-1|TRBD1|15|.|TRBJ1-1
CASSLGTGLETEAFF
TGCGCCAGCAGCTTGGGGACAGGCTTGGAGACTGAAGCTTTCTTT
>TRBV6-5|.|13|.|TRBJ1-2
CASSWTETYGYTF
TGTGCCAGCAGTTGGACAGAGACCTATGGCTACACCTTC
>TRBV11-3|TRBD1|15|once|TRBJ2-3
CASSSGTGRTDTQYF
TGTGCCAGCAGCTCCGGGACAGGGAGGACAGATACGCAGTATTTT
>TRBV6-5|.|13|.|TRBJ1-1
CASSSRGRIEAFF
TGTGCCAGCAGTTCCAGGGGAAGGATTGAAGCTTTCTTT
>TRBV4-1|TRBD1|16|.|TRBJ1-1
CASSQDWGQMNTEAFF
TGCGCCAGCAGCCAAGATTGGGGACAGATGAACACTGAAGCTTTCTTT
>TRBV2|.|15|.|TRBJ2-7
CASTLGGSSTYEQYF
TGTGCCAGCACCCTAGGAGGGTCCTCTACTTACGAGCAGTACTTC
>TRBV14|.|13|.|TRBJ1-2
CASSLGPQAGYTF
TGTGCCAGCAGCCTCGGACCACAGGCTGGCTACACCTTC
>TRBV6-5|.|13|.|TRBJ2-7
CASSYLDGREQYF
TGTGCCAGCAGTTACTTGGATGGGAGGGAGCAGTACTTC
>TRBV9|.|14|few|TRBJ1-2
CASSLSGGEGGYTF
TGTGCCAGCAGCCTATCCGGTGGTGAGGGTGGCTACACCTTC
>TRBV7-8|.|16|once|TRBJ1-2
CASSLGGPAGGDGYTF
TGTGCCAGCAGCTTAGGAGGCCCCGCCGGCGGCGATGGCTACACCTTC
>TRBV27|.|13|.|TRBJ1-5
CASKDAGSQPQHF
TGTGCCAGCAAAGATGCCGGGAGTCAGCCCCAGCATTTT
>TRBV7-8|.|15|.|TRBJ1-2
CASSRTGPGNYGYTF
TGTGCCAGCAGCCGAACAGGGCCGGGGAACTATGGCTACACCTTC
>TRBV5-1|TRBD1|14|.|TRBJ2-7
CASSLGQGLDEQYF
TGCGCCAGCAGTTTAGGACAGGGGTTGGATGAGCAGTACTTC
>TRBV13|.|13|.|TRBJ1-1
CASSLSLNTEAFF
TGTGCCAGCAGCTTATCTCTGAACACTGAAGCTTTCTTT
>TRBV28|TRBD1|17|.|TRBJ2-2
CASSSTLDRGDTGELFF
TGTGCCAGCAGTTCCACTCTGGACAGGGGGGACACCGGGGAGCTGTTTTTT
>TRBV10-2|.|14|.|TRBJ2-2
CASTSGLNTGELFF
TGCGCCAGCACCTCAGGGCTAAACACCGGGGAGCTGTTTTTT
>TRBV4-1|TRBD1|17|.|TRBJ2-2
CASRPGGRGPSTGELFF
TGCGCCAGCAGACCCGGGGGCAGGGGGCCTAGCACCGGGGAGCTGTTTTTT
>TRBV2|TRBD2|13|few|TRBJ2-7
CATNSGAFYEQYF
TGTGCCACTAATAGCGGGGCTTTCTACGAGCAGTACTTC
>TRBV5-1|TRBD1|15|.|TRBJ2-3
CASLVGTGVEDTQYF
TGCGCCAGCCTGGTCGGGACAGGGGTCGAAGATACGCAGTATTTT
>TRBV7-2|TRBD1|15|.|TRBJ2-3
CASSLEQGWTDTQYF
TGTGCCAGCAGCTTAGAACAGGGGTGGACAGATACGCAGTATTTT
>TRBV6-2/TRBV6-3|.|19|once|TRBJ2-6
CASSYSGGALKAGANVLTF
TGTGCCAGCAGTTACTCTGGGGGGGCGCTTAAAGCAGGGGCCAACGTCCTGACTTTC
>TRBV5-1|TRBD1|14|.|TRBJ1-2
CASSSGTGGSGYTF
TGCGCCAGCAGCTCCGGGACAGGGGGCTCTGGCTACACCTTC
>TRBV12-3/TRBV12-4|.|12|few|TRBJ2-7
CASSYFAYEQYF
TGTGCCAGCAGCTACTTTGCCTACGAGCAGTACTTC
>TRBV7-9|TRBD1|16|.|TRBJ2-5
CASSLGQSGPWETQYF
TGTGCCAGCAGCTTGGGACAGTCAGGCCCTTGGGAGACCCAGTACTTC
>TRBV2|TRBD1|14|many|TRBJ2-1
CASSNNRGYNEQFF
TGTGCCAGCAGCAATAACAGGGGCTACAATGAGCAGTTCTTC
>TRBV18|.|15|.|TRBJ2-5
CASSPPSEYQETQYF
TGTGCCAGCTCACCACCGAGCGAGTACCAAGAGACCCAGTACTTC
>TRBV27|TRBD1|15|.|TRBJ1-6
CASSAWDSKNSPLHF
TGTGCCAGCAGTGCGTGGGACAGTAAAAATTCACCCCTCCACTTT
>TRBV19|.|14|.|TRBJ1-5
CASSIWAGDQPQHF
TGTGCCAGTAGTATATGGGCAGGGGATCAGCCCCAGCATTTT
>TRBV6-6|.|14|.|TRBJ1-1
CASRPTGRNTEAFF
TGTGCCAGCAGACCCACAGGGAGGAACACTGAAGCTTTCTTT
>TRBV27|.|16|once|TRBJ2-1
CASSSQGNVGRNEQFF
TGTGCCAGCAGTTCGCAGGGGAATGTCGGAAGGAATGAGCAGTTCTTC
>TRBV6-6|.|16|.|TRBJ2-2
CASSYGGGENTGELFF
TGTGCCAGCAGTTACGGTGGAGGGGAGAACACCGGGGAGCTGTTTTTT
>TRBV7-2|.|14|few|TRBJ1-4
CASKAGGRNEKLFF
TGTGCCAGCAAAGCCGGGGGTAGGAATGAAAAACTGTTTTTT
>TRBV19|.|15|.|TRBJ2-3
CASRNRMESTDTQYF
TGTGCCAGTAGAAACCGCATGGAGAGCACAGATACGCAGTATTTT
>TRBV20-1|.|14|.|TRBJ2-7
CSASAQGGFYEQYF
TGCAGTGCTAGTGCGCAGGGGGGATTCTACGAGCAGTACTTC
>TRBV6-2/TRBV6-3|.|17|.|TRBJ2-7
CASSYSKWVGGVVEQYF
TGTGCCAGCAGTTACTCGAAATGGGTAGGGGGTGTTGTGGAGCAGTACTTC
>TRBV7-9|.|12|.|TRBJ2-2
CASSSDSGELFF
TGTGCCAGCAGCTCGGACAGCGGGGAGCTGTTTTTT
>TRBV5-1|TRBD1|16|.|TRBJ1-1
CASSLGGTAMNTEAFF
TGCGCCAGCAGCTTGGGAGGGACAGCTATGAACACTGAAGCTTTCTTT
>TRBV15|TRBD1|15|.|TRBJ2-2
CATPTGELNTGELFF
TGTGCCACCCCCACAGGGGAGCTCAACACCGGGGAGCTGTTTTTT
>TRBV12-3/TRBV12-4|.|13|.|TRBJ2-1
CASSSGGNNEQFF
TGTGCCAGCAGTTCAGGGGGGAACAATGAGCAGTTCTTC
>TRBV6-1|.|15|.|TRBJ1-1
CASREGRGLSGEAFF
TGTGCCAGCAGGGAAGGTAGAGGGCTTTCAGGAGAAGCTTTCTTT
>TRBV7-9|.|10|.|TRBJ1-1
CASSFEVVLF
TGTGCCAGCAGCTTCGAGGTGGTCCTTTTT